This TCR beta chain was identified in a study of shared clonotypes between healthy human individuals. The unsorted samples took tens of millions of PBMCs to get genomic DNA. CDR1 SGDLS and CDR2 YYNGEE come from the germline V gene. Trimming removed 4 bases from V and 4 bases from J, with 23 bases in between. The CDR3 runs 17 residues. The replicate PCRs on unsorted PBMC were given about 0.3 ug DNA, which is about 30,000 T cell genomes. Generated by immunoSEQ multiplex PCR, the TCRdb table keeps only in-frame clones and is missing some. This table has approximately 460,000 clones, around 77% appearing once.

This clonotype was sampled from a woman in her forties in good health. Some clones in this sample may be carry-over from other donors' samples. The sample was PBMCs. The J gene is TRBJ2-5, the V gene TRBV9; perhaps TRBD2 as D (6 bases). The chain's CDR3 is CASSPYAYRELPETQYF. In DNA, the CDR3 is TGTGCCAGCAGCCCGTATGCATACCGGGAGCTCCCAGAGACCCAGTACTTC.